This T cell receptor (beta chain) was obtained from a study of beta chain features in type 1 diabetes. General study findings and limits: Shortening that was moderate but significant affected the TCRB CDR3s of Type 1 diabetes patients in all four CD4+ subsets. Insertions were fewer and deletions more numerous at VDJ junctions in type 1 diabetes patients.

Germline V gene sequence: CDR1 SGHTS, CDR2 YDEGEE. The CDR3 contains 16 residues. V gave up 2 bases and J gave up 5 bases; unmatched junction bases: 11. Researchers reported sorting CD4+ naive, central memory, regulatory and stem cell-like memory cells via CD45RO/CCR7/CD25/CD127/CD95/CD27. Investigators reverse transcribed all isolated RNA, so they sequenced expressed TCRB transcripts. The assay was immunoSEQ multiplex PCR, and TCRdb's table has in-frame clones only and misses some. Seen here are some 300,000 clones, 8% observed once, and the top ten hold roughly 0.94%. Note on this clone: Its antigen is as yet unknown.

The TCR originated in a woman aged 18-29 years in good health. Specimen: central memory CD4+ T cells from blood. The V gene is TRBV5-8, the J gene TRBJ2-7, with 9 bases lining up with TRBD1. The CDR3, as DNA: TGTGCCAGCAGCTTTCGTTCGGGACAGGGACCCAACGAGCAGTACTTC. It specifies CASSFRSGQGPNEQYF. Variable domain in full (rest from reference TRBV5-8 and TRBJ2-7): EAGVTQSPTHLIKTRGQQATLRCSPISGHTSVYWYQQALGLGLQFLLWYDEGEERNRGNFPPRFSGRQFPNYSSELNVNALELEDSALYLCASSFRSGQGPNEQYFGPGTRLTVT.